This T cell receptor (beta chain) was captured by sequencing in a study of vaccination effects on CD4 cells after COVID-19. On the study more broadly: Median timing of post-vaccine samples was 72 days after the second dose. Findings of the study overall: Clones arising from infection and from vaccination showed marked clonal contraction late after vaccination.

The V gene end was trimmed by 0 bases and the J gene end by 7 bases; junction bases not matched to a gene: 0. CDR3 length: 12 residues. Germline CDR1 reads GTSNPN; CDR2 reads SVGIG (reference sequence). This clone has just one count. Its specificity is not known. Sequencing was performed with immunoSEQ multiplex PCR; in TCRdb, only in-frame clones are kept and a portion is missing. The table has around 32,000 clones, roughly two thirds seen once; the top ten hold about 12%. CD4+ T cells specific for antigen were expanded with viral peptide pools by the ViraFEST assay before sequencing. It was after approximately 11 days of culture that CD4+ T cells were isolated. Participants were vaccinated with two doses of either the BNT162b2 or mRNA-1273 vaccine. Two million PBMC per well received about 10 IU/ml IL-2 and around 11 ug/ml peptides in culture.

This TCR was recovered from a human donor who received a COVID-19 vaccine. The sample consisted of CD4+ T cells from PBMCs cultured with HCoV-229E spike peptides, taken after COVID-19 vaccination. This sequence joins TRBV30 and TRBJ2-1, with 7 bases fitting TRBD1. CDR3 DNA: TGTGCCTGGAGTGTACAGGGGAATGAGCAGTTCTTC. Translation gives CAWSVQGNEQFF.